This T cell receptor beta chain was recorded in a study of blood T cell repertoires in COVID-19. Clones were sequenced by immunoSEQ multiplex PCR, and TCRdb holds only the in-frame ones, with some missing. The data show around 100,000 clones, under 90% seen once. This CDR3 contains 17 residues. Germline CDR1 is SEHNR and CDR2 is FQNEAQ (reference sequence). With 3 bases clipped from V and 5 bases from J, the junction kept 13 bases outside the gene matches. The chain is built from TRBV7-9 and TRBJ1-1; TRBD1 agrees at 9 bases. The sample comprised peripheral blood. The TCR comes from a human donor in a cohort sampled during active COVID-19. The CDR3 DNA reads TGTGCCAGCAGCTTCCCGACAGGGGGTGTAGGTAGGACTGAAGCTTTCTTT. Amino acids: CASSFPTGGVGRTEAFF. The full variable domain, completed using reference TRBV7-9 and TRBJ1-1, is DTGVSQNPRHKITKRGQNVTFRCDPISEHNRLYWYRQTLGQGPEFLTYFQNEAQLEKSRLLSDRFSAERPKGSFSTLEIQRTEQGDSAMYLCASSFPTGGVGRTEAFFGQGTRLTVV.